This T cell receptor (beta chain) is drawn from a study of blood T cell repertoires in COVID-19 (dated by TCRdb to 2018 to 2020). Turning to the overall study: Samples covering the acute and convalescent phases of COVID-19 were provided by collaborators in the United States, Italy and Spain. The prospective study material was composed of cDNA or gDNA derived from T cells, B-cell-depleted T cells, or PBMCs. Subjects who had been exposed to COVID-19, were actively infected with it, or had recovered from it provided the deeply sampled blood TCRbeta repertoires that made up the dataset. The repertoires were made available in a free public database intended to serve as a resource for research on the immune response to SARS-CoV-2. Samples came from the ongoing ImmuneRACE study (first 160 participants) plus 1,254 subjects from 6 global collaborators. Sample metadata almost always included a de-identified subject ID, COVID-19 status, age in years and sex. Where HLA class I and class II types were available, the types were taken from metadata supplied by the sample provider, not from assay-based typing.

Each collaborating institution followed its own protocols to collect whole blood in K2EDTA tubes. Collaborator samples were shipped for TCRbeta analysis as frozen whole blood, isolated PBMCs, or DNA extracted from either sample type. The CDR3 goes from the cysteine to the phenylalanine over 13 residues. CDR3 DNA only is kept here, 39 bases in frame from base 1. Per the germline V gene, SGHRS is the CDR1 and YFSETQ is the CDR2. Germline trimming: 4 bases from V, 4 bases from J; junction bases outside gene matches: 2. TCRbeta CDR3 regions were amplified from genomic DNA by means of the immunoSEQ Assay, a bias-controlled multiplex PCR. The original pipeline was this. Nucleated cell counts per sample were estimated from amplification of reference gene primers within the assay. To quantify the absolute abundance of each unique TCRbeta CDR3 rearrangement, sequence reads were collapsed and filtered. For each sample, productive Simpson clonality was calculated as the square root of Simpson's diversity index over productive rearrangements. The table comes from immuneACCESS by way of TCRdb, which keeps in-frame sequences with V and J called. Part of the clones is missing from these tables; in studies checked, under half for an unresolved V gene and the rest for unknown reasons. For V, J and clone size, that table is used; D and trimming come from the DNA. This sample gives some 89,000 clones in total; around three quarters of them show up just once. About 6.4% of the sample rests with the top ten.

Regarding this clone: Its binding antigen is unknown. No clone much larger than this one lies a single base away; base qualities are absent.

The study at large found these results: The amount of clinical and demographic metadata varied by source and participant and was provided uncurated.

Sequencing used peripheral blood. The TCR originated in a man between 65 and 85 years old with acute or convalescent COVID-19. This chain joins TRBV5-1 to TRBJ2-5; 9 junctional bases match TRBD2. The DNA is as follows: TGCGCCAGCAGCATACTAGCGGGAGAGACCCAGTACTTC. It codes for CASSILAGETQYF.